The present T cell receptor beta chain was sequenced within a study of blood T cell repertoires in COVID-19. Study background: Sites across the United States, Italy and Spain contributed samples from acute and convalescent COVID-19. The analysed material was cDNA or gDNA that came from T cells, B-cell-depleted T cells, or PBMCs.

As originally analysed: Amplification with reference gene primers provided the estimates of nucleated cell counts. TCRdb's copy holds only in-frame clones and misses some; the assay was immunoSEQ multiplex PCR. V, J and clone size are those of that table, while D and trimming were read from the DNA. The data hold under 350,000 clones, with more than 75% observed a single time. Germline lookup yields CDR1 MNHEY and CDR2 SMNVEV (reference sequence). The CDR3 runs to 14 residues. V lost 3 bases to trimming and J lost 8 bases, with 13 bases between them. This sequence joins TRBV27 and TRBJ1-4; weak D call: TRBD1 (5 bases). The source is a man between 65 and 85 years old with acute or convalescent COVID-19. The sequenced sample consisted of peripheral blood. The chain's CDR3 is CASSFILGGEKLFF. CDR3 DNA: TGTGCCAGCAGTTTTATTTTGGGGGGAGAAAAACTGTTTTTT.